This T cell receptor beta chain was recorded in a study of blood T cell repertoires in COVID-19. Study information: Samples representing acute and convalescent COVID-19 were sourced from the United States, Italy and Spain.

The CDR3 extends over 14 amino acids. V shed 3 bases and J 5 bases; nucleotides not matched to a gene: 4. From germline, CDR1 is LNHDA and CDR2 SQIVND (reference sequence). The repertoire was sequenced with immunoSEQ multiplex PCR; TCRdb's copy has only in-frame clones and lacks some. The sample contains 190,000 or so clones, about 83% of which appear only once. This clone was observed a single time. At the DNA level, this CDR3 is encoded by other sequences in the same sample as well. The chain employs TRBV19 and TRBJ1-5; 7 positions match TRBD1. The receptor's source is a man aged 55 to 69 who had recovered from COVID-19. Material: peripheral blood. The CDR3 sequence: CASSINRGDQPQHF. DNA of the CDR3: TGTGCCAGTAGTATTAACAGGGGAGATCAGCCCCAGCATTTT.